This T cell receptor beta chain was sequenced in a study of long-term antiretroviral therapy in people with HIV. This CDR3 spans 18 amino acids. With V trimmed by 4 bases and J by 1 base, 15 bases remained unmatched. The germline V gene has CDR1 MGHRA and CDR2 YSYEKL. At the survey level, the v3.0 immunoSEQ assay was run. Sequenced by immunoSEQ multiplex PCR; TCRdb stores in-frame clones only, minus some. Of approximately 15,000 clones detected, about 79% appear once; the ten largest clones hold around 7.2%. Sequenced material: unsorted PBMCs, taken 0.4 years after starting antiretroviral therapy. The genes are TRBV4-1 and TRBJ1-1; 7 nucleotides align to TRBD1. The sequence came from a man in his thirties or forties with HIV. The CDR3 protein is CASSRFSSDSGGNTEAFF. In DNA, the CDR3 is TGCGCCAGCAGCCGGTTCTCCTCCGACTCAGGGGGGAACACTGAAGCTTTCTTT.